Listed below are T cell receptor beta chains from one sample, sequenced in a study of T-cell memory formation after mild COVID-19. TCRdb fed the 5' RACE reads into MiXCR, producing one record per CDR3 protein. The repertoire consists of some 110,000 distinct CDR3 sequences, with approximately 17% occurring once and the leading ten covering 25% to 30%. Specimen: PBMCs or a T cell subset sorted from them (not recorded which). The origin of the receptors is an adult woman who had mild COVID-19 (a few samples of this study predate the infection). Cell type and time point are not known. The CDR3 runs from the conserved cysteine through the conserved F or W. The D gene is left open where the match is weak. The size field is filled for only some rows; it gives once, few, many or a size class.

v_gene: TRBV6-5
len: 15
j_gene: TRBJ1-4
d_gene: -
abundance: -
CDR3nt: TGTGCCAGCAGTTACTCGGGGTCAACTAATGAAAAACTGTTTTTT
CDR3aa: CASSYSGSTNEKLFF

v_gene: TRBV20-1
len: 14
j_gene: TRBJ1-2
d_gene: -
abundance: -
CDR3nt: TGCAGTGCTAGATCTCAAGGCTCTTTTAAAGGCTACACCTTC
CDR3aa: CSARSQGSFKGYTF

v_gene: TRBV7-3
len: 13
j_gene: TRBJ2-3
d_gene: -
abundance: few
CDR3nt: TGTGCCAGCAGCTTAACAGGGGCGGATACGCAGTATTTT
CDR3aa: CASSLTGADTQYF

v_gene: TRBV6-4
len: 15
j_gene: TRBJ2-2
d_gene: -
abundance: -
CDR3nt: TGTGCCAGCAGTGAAGGGCAGGGTGGCACCGGGGAGCTGTTTTTT
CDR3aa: CASSEGQGGTGELFF

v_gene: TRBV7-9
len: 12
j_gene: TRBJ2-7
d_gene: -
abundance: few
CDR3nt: TGTGCCAGCAGCTTACTCACCTACGAGCAGTACTTC
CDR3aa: CASSLLTYEQYF

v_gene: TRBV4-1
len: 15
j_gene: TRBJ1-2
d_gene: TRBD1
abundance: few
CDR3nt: TGCGCCAGCAGCCAAACCCTAGGGGGACAGTTGGGCTACACCTTC
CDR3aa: CASSQTLGGQLGYTF

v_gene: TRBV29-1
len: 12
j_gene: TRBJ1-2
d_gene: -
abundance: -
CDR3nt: TGCAGCGCTATAGTAGGGAGCTATGGCTACACCTTC
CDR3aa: CSAIVGSYGYTF

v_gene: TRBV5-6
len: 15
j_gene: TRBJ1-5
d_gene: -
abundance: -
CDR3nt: TGTGCCAGCAGCTTACAGGGACATAGCAATCAGCCCCAGCATTTT
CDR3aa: CASSLQGHSNQPQHF

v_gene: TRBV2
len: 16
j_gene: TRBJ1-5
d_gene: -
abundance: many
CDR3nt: TGTGCCAGCAGTGAATTTGGGATAGGGTACAATCAGCCCCAGCATTTT
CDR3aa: CASSEFGIGYNQPQHF

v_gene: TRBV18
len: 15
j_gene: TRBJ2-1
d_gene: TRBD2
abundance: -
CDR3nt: TGTGCCAGCTCACCCCCGGGACTAGCAAGCGGCCAGCAGTTCTTC
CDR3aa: CASSPPGLASGQQFF

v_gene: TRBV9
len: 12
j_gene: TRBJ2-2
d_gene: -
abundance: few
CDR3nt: TGTGCCAGCAGCGTAGGGTCAGGGGAGCTGTTTTTT
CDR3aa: CASSVGSGELFF

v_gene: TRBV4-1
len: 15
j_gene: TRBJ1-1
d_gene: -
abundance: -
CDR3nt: TGCGCCAGCAGCCAAGAACAGGCCTTGAACACTGAAGCTTTCTTT
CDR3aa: CASSQEQALNTEAFF

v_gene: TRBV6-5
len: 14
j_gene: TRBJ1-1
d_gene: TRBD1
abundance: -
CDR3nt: TGTGCCAGCAGGAGACAGGGATTGAACACTGAAGCTTTCTTT
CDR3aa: CASRRQGLNTEAFF

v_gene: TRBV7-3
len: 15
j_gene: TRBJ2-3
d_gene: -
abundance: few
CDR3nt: TGTGCCAGCAGCAGGACTCCAGCAAACACAGATACGCAGTATTTT
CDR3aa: CASSRTPANTDTQYF

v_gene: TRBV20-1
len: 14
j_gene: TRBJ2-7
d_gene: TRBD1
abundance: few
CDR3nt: TGCAGTGCTAGAAGACCTGGACAGGACTACGAGCAGTACTTC
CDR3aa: CSARRPGQDYEQYF

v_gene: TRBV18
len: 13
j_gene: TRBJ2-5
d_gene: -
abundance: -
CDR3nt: TGTGCCAGCTCACCGTGGCAGTGGGAGACCCAGTACTTC
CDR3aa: CASSPWQWETQYF

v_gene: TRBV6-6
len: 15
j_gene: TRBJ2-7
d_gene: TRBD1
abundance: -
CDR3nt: TGTGCCAGCAGTTACCCAGGGACAGGGTATTACGAGCAGTACTTC
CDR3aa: CASSYPGTGYYEQYF

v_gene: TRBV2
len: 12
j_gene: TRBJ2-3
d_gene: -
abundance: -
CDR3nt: TGTGCCAGCAGCCGGAAAACAGATACGCAGTATTTT
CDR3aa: CASSRKTDTQYF

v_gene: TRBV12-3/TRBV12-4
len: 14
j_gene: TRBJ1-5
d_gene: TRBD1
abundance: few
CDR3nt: TGTGCCAGCAGTTATGAGACAGGGGCCCAGCCCCAGCATTTT
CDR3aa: CASSYETGAQPQHF

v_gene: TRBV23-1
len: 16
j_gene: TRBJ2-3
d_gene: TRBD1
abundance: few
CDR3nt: TGCGCCAGCAGTCAATCGGGGACAGCTAGCACAGATACGCAGTATTTT
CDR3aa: CASSQSGTASTDTQYF